Listed below are T cell receptor beta chains from one sample, sequenced in a study of blood T cells in healthy people across ages. MiXCR, applied by TCRdb to the 5' RACE reads, yields one record per CDR3 protein. The sample includes over 1,300,000 distinct CDR3 sequences, 59% of them seen just once. Sequencing used blood. These receptors were collected from a young man in good health. The CDR3 runs from the conserved cysteine through the conserved F or W. A D gene is named only where the DNA matches it firmly. Expanded clones are given a class, and other clones once, few, many or no size at all.

TRBD1 | TRBJ2-7 | NA | TRBV29-1 | CSVILLGQGVDEQYF | TGCAGCGTCATACTTCTGGGACAGGGGGTCGACGAGCAGTACTTC
TRBD1 | TRBJ1-3 | few | TRBV12-3/TRBV12-4 | CASSPRLNRDRGNTIYF | TGTGCCAGCAGTCCCCGACTGAACCGGGACAGGGGAAACACCATATATTTT
NA | TRBJ2-1 | NA | TRBV7-9 | CASSHIDGSNEQFF | TGTGCCAGCAGCCACATCGACGGGTCCAATGAGCAGTTCTTC
TRBD1 | TRBJ1-5 | NA | TRBV6-5 | CASRDTGDSNQPQHF | TGTGCCAGCAGGGATACAGGGGATTCCAATCAGCCCCAGCATTTT
NA | TRBJ2-5 | NA | TRBV16 | CASSQSTIQETQYF | TGTGCCAGCAGCCAATCCACTATCCAAGAGACCCAGTACTTC
NA | TRBJ1-4 | NA | TRBV28 | CASSSPRGVGNEKLFF | TGTGCCAGCAGTTCCCCCCGAGGGGTTGGTAATGAAAAACTGTTTTTT
TRBD2 | TRBJ2-5 | NA | TRBV7-2 | CASSLGTSGFQETQYF | TGTGCCAGCAGCTTAGGGACTAGCGGATTCCAAGAGACCCAGTACTTC
TRBD2 | TRBJ2-3 | NA | TRBV28 | CASSLLAGGPPDTQYF | TGTGCCAGCAGTTTATTGGCGGGGGGGCCCCCAGATACGCAGTATTTT
NA | TRBJ2-1 | NA | TRBV2 | CASSGPDGNEQFF | TGTGCCAGCAGTGGGCCTGACGGAAATGAGCAGTTCTTC
TRBD2 | TRBJ2-7 | NA | TRBV11-2 | CASSHLLAGSYEQYF | TGTGCCAGCAGCCATTTACTAGCGGGATCCTACGAGCAGTACTTC
NA | TRBJ2-5 | NA | TRBV7-2 | CASKLGGGDSETQYF | TGTGCCAGCAAATTAGGGGGCGGGGATTCGGAGACCCAGTACTTC
TRBD1 | TRBJ2-6 | NA | TRBV25-1 | CASSDRTGATLSGANVLTF | TGTGCCAGCAGTGATCGGACAGGCGCCACCCTGTCTGGGGCCAACGTCCTGACTTTC
NA | TRBJ2-5 | NA | TRBV27 | CASSFDRNQETQYF | TGTGCCAGCAGTTTTGACAGGAATCAAGAGACCCAGTACTTC
TRBD1 | TRBJ1-2 | few | TRBV29-1 | CSVYRPGQTYGYTF | TGCAGCGTCTACCGGCCGGGACAGACCTATGGCTACACCTTC
NA | TRBJ2-4 | few | TRBV27 | CASSPQVLAKNIQYF | TGTGCCAGCAGCCCACAGGTCTTAGCCAAAAACATTCAGTACTTC
NA | TRBJ1-2 | once | TRBV12-3/TRBV12-4 | CASSGYETASGNNGYTF | TGTGCCAGCAGTGGTTACGAGACAGCTTCGGGCAACAATGGCTACACCTTC
NA | TRBJ2-7 | few | TRBV6-5 | CASRLLAGGNYEQYF | TGTGCCAGCAGGTTACTCGCTGGGGGGAACTACGAGCAGTACTTC
NA | TRBJ2-4 | NA | TRBV6-2/TRBV6-3 | CASSYPITGAKNIQYF | TGTGCCAGCAGTTACCCCATCACAGGAGCCAAAAACATTCAGTACTTC
TRBD2 | TRBJ2-5 | NA | TRBV5-1 | CASGTSGALETQYF | TGCGCCAGCGGAACTAGCGGGGCTCTAGAGACCCAGTACTTC
NA | TRBJ2-7 | NA | TRBV7-9 | CASSLVRQPSYEQYF | TGTGCCAGCAGCTTAGTAAGACAGCCCTCCTACGAGCAGTACTTC
NA | TRBJ1-2 | few | TRBV13 | CASSSRRVGSGGYTF | TGTGCCAGCAGCTCGCGTAGGGTTGGATCAGGTGGCTACACCTTC
NA | TRBJ1-6 | NA | TRBV4-3 | CASSQDFASYNSPLHF | TGCGCCAGCAGCCAAGATTTTGCGTCCTATAATTCACCCCTCCACTTT
NA | TRBJ1-1 | few | TRBV29-1 | CSVIPYKVRWTEAFF | TGCAGCGTCATACCGTATAAGGTCCGGTGGACTGAAGCTTTCTTT
TRBD2 | TRBJ2-1 | once | TRBV10-3 | CAISEDRAGTSGGYNEQFF | TGTGCCATCAGTGAGGACAGGGCTGGGACTAGCGGGGGCTACAATGAGCAGTTCTTC
NA | TRBJ1-4 | NA | TRBV6-2/TRBV6-3 | CASNDPGFEKLFF | TGTGCCAGCAATGACCCTGGGTTTGAAAAACTGTTTTTT
TRBD1 | TRBJ1-6 | once | TRBV25-1 | CASRQGQGEPPLHF | TGTGCCAGCAGGCAGGGACAGGGGGAGCCACCCCTCCACTTT
TRBD2 | TRBJ2-3 | many | TRBV25-1 | CASSDSGGRGQDTQYF | TGTGCCAGCAGCGATAGCGGGGGGCGAGGTCAAGATACGCAGTATTTT
NA | TRBJ1-1 | NA | TRBV27 | CASIHTGGDESEAFF | TGTGCCAGCATCCACACGGGGGGCGATGAGTCTGAAGCTTTCTTT
NA | TRBJ2-5 | few | TRBV13 | CASSPTGIRQETQYF | TGTGCCAGCAGCCCTACTGGTATTCGGCAAGAGACCCAGTACTTC
NA | TRBJ2-7 | NA | TRBV5-1 | CASSLEGRGTYEQYF | TGCGCCAGCAGCTTAGAGGGAAGGGGGACCTACGAGCAGTACTTC
NA | TRBJ2-7 | NA | TRBV5-1 | CASSVQSSYNEQYF | TGCGCCAGCAGCGTCCAGTCGTCTTACAATGAGCAGTACTTC
NA | TRBJ2-1 | NA | TRBV14 | CASSHGQTSWDEQFF | TGTGCCAGCAGCCATGGACAGACCTCTTGGGATGAGCAGTTCTTC
NA | TRBJ2-3 | NA | TRBV7-9 | CASTIIGAGVKSDTQYF | TGTGCCAGCACCATAATAGGGGCAGGGGTTAAGTCAGATACGCAGTATTTT
NA | TRBJ2-5 | NA | TRBV7-6 | CASSYGPSGEQYF | TGTGCCAGCAGCTACGGGCCCTCAGGAGAGCAGTACTTC
TRBD2 | TRBJ2-7 | once | TRBV7-2 | CASRQLAGGSKGEQYF | TGTGCCAGCAGGCAACTAGCGGGAGGCAGCAAGGGAGAGCAGTACTTC
TRBD2 | TRBJ2-7 | NA | TRBV5-1 | CASSHSSGGFYEQYF | TGCGCCAGCAGCCACTCTAGCGGGGGTTTCTACGAGCAGTACTTC
NA | TRBJ2-1 | NA | TRBV9 | CASSLRLVPPANEQFF | TGTGCCAGCAGTCTTAGACTAGTTCCCCCCGCCAATGAGCAGTTCTTC
NA | TRBJ2-1 | NA | TRBV5-1 | CASSLAAGRGLDEQFF | TGCGCCAGCAGCTTGGCCGCCGGTCGGGGCTTGGATGAGCAGTTCTTC
TRBD2 | TRBJ2-3 | NA | TRBV5-1 | CASSPTSRSTDTQYF | TGCGCCAGCAGTCCGACTAGCCGAAGCACAGATACGCAGTATTTT
NA | TRBJ2-5 | NA | TRBV3-1 | CASSPRGSGLNWETQYF | TGTGCCAGCAGCCCCCGTGGGAGCGGGCTCAATTGGGAGACCCAGTACTTC
TRBD2 | TRBJ2-1 | NA | TRBV7-9 | CASSEPGGTSGLQQFF | TGTGCCAGCAGCGAACCCGGGGGGACTAGCGGATTACAGCAGTTCTTC
NA | TRBJ2-5 | few | TRBV12-3/TRBV12-4 | CASSVDRRETQYF | TGTGCCAGCAGCGTAGACAGGCGAGAGACCCAGTACTTC
NA | TRBJ2-7 | NA | TRBV4-1 | CASSQDPDGYSSYEQYF | TGCGCCAGCAGCCAGGACCCTGACGGATACAGCTCCTACGAGCAGTACTTC
TRBD1 | TRBJ2-1 | NA | TRBV28 | CASSFYQGASSYNEQFF | TGTGCCAGCAGTTTTTACCAGGGGGCTAGCTCCTACAATGAGCAGTTCTTC
NA | TRBJ2-3 | NA | TRBV12-3/TRBV12-4 | CASSLDGGTDTQYF | TGTGCCAGCAGTTTAGATGGCGGCACAGATACGCAGTATTTT
TRBD1 | TRBJ2-3 | NA | TRBV5-1 | CASSLKDREPDTQYF | TGCGCCAGCAGCTTGAAGGACAGGGAGCCAGATACGCAGTATTTT
TRBD2 | TRBJ2-1 | few | TRBV20-1 | CSARTSEHNEQFF | TGCAGTGCTCGTACTAGCGAGCACAATGAGCAGTTCTTC
TRBD1 | TRBJ2-6 | NA | TRBV2 | CASMNRGNSGANVLTF | TGTGCCAGCATGAACAGGGGAAACTCTGGGGCCAACGTCCTGACTTTC
NA | TRBJ2-7 | once | TRBV6-1 | CASAHDSAAGEQYF | TGTGCCAGCGCGCATGACAGCGCAGCTGGTGAGCAGTACTTC
TRBD2 | TRBJ2-7 | NA | TRBV6-2/TRBV6-3 | CASLLRGLAYYEQYF | TGTGCCAGCTTATTACGGGGACTAGCTTACTACGAGCAGTACTTC
NA | TRBJ1-5 | few | TRBV20-1 | CSASRVTQPQHF | TGCAGTGCTAGTCGGGTTACTCAGCCCCAGCATTTT
TRBD2 | TRBJ2-7 | NA | TRBV7-9 | CASSSGGGDARSSEQYF | TGTGCCAGCAGCTCCGGGGGAGGGGACGCAAGAAGCTCCGAGCAGTACTTC
NA | TRBJ1-6 | NA | TRBV6-6 | CASSYRDFHTPLHF | TGTGCCAGCAGTTACCGGGACTTCCACACACCCCTCCACTTT